This TCR beta chain came from a study of T cell responses to AZD1222 COVID-19 vaccine. General study findings and limits: Seropositive status at baseline applied to only six AZD1222 recipients. CD4 TCRs linked to vaccination spanned spike, dominating at 160-218 and 743-854. Rises in breadth and depth of Spike-specific TCRs came after two AZD1222 doses. Scientists sampled the repertoires only once the peak T cell response had passed.

In germline, CDR1 is SGDLS, CDR2 YYNGEE. V gave up 0 bases and J gave up 4 bases, with 11 bases separating them. There are 15 residues in the CDR3. A remark on this clone: No antigen is known for it.

Assay: immunoSEQ multiplex PCR; the TCRdb copy retains only in-frame clones and omits some. The sample has 130,000 to 150,000 clones; around 90% are singletons. The sequenced sample was peripheral blood, obtained 28 days after the second AZD1222 dose. The chain carries TRBV9 and TRBJ1-3, with D tentatively TRBD1 (6 bases). The receptor's source is an adult who received the AZD1222 COVID-19 vaccine. The CDR3 region is CASSVGRGGGNTIYF. CDR3 in DNA: TGTGCCAGCAGCGTAGGCAGAGGGGGGGGAAACACCATATATTTT.